Listed here are 10 T cell receptor beta chains from one sample, sequenced in a study of T cells after yellow fever vaccination. TCRdb re-analysed the 5' RACE reads in MiXCR, keeping a single row per CDR3 protein. Of around 340,000 distinct CDR3 sequences in the sample, 9.5% to 15% were seen once. The specimen was CD4+ T cells sorted from PBMCs, collected 15 days after the yellow fever booster vaccination. The receptors come from a man younger than 35 who received the YFV17D yellow fever vaccine.

V is TRBV10-3 and J is TRBJ1-1; D not resolved. The CDR3 contains 14 residues. V gave up 0 bases and J gave up 6 bases, with 11 bases separating them. The germline gives CDR1 ENHRY, CDR2 SYGVKD. The CDR3 reads CAISESIGKPEAFF. The CDR3 DNA reads TGTGCCATCAGTGAGTCGATCGGGAAGCCTGAAGCTTTCTTT.

This clonotype appeared a few times. J is TRBJ1-6 and V is TRBV30; 7 nucleotides agree with TRBD1. This CDR3 region has 13 residues. V lost 2 bases to trimming and J lost 7 bases; unmatched junction nucleotides: 2. CDR1 is GTSNPN and CDR2 is SVGIG in the germline V gene (reference sequence). CDR3 region: CAWSPGGNSPLHF. CDR3 bases: TGTGCCTGGAGTCCAGGGGGGAATTCACCCCTCCACTTT.

The CDR3 sequence is CASSLGGLDIQYF. Written as DNA, the CDR3 is TGTGCCAGCAGCCTCGGGGGATTGGACATTCAGTACTTC. V is TRBV9 and J is TRBJ2-4, with D tentatively TRBD2 (6 bases). This CDR3 contains 13 residues. The V and J ends lost 4 bases and 8 bases respectively, with 13 bases between them. Per germline, CDR1 SGDLS and CDR2 YYNGEE.

The rearrangement uses TRBV29-1 and TRBJ2-3, with D hard to call. CDR1 and CDR2 from the germline V gene are SQVTM and ANQGSEA. This CDR3 is built from 13 residues. The V end lost 7 bases, the J end lost 4 bases, and 15 bases lay between the germline ends. CDR3 DNA sequence: TGCAGCGAAACCCAGTCAGGCGCAGATACGCAGTATTTT. This encodes CSETQSGADTQYF.

The V gene is TRBV7-2, the J gene TRBJ2-1; D perhaps matches TRBD2 (7 bases). The CDR3 sequence is 15 residues long. With 2 bases removed from V and 6 bases from J, the gap between germline ends came to 14 bases. Germline loops: CDR1 SGHTA, CDR2 FQGNSA. The CDR3 DNA sequence: TGTGCCAGCAGCTTAAGGGGGGGAGTGGCCAATGAGCAGTTCTTC. Encoded protein: CASSLRGGVANEQFF. Complete variable domain (other parts from reference TRBV7-2 and TRBJ2-1): GAGVSQSPSNKVTEKGKDVELRCDPISGHTALYWYRQSLGQGLEFLIYFQGNSAPDKSGLPSDRFSAERTGGSVSTLTIQRTQQEDSAVYLCASSLRGGVANEQFFGPGTRLTVL.

This chain links TRBV30 with TRBJ1-5; the D gene is possibly TRBD1 (6 bases). CDR3 length equals 13 residues. The V end was cut by 3 bases, the J end by 4 bases, with 10 bases between. The germline gives CDR1 GTSNPN, CDR2 SVGIG (reference sequence). The CDR3 bases are TGTGCCTGGAGCGCAGGACAGAATCAGCCCCAGCATTTT. It specifies CAWSAGQNQPQHF. The full variable domain, rest sourced from reference TRBV30 and TRBJ1-5, is SQTIHQWPATLVQPVGSPLSLECTVEGTSNPNLYWYRQAAGRGLQLLFYSVGIGQISSEVPQNLSASRPQDRQFILSSKKLLLSDSGFYLCAWSAGQNQPQHFGDGTRLSIL.

The CDR3 sequence: CASSLDPQGALNTEAFF. CDR3 sequence (DNA): TGCGCCAGCAGCTTAGACCCACAGGGGGCCCTGAACACTGAAGCTTTCTTT. V usage is TRBV5-1 and J usage is TRBJ1-1; 9 bases agree with TRBD1. This CDR3 region has 17 residues. CDR1 and CDR2 (germline): SGHRS, YFSETQ. V shed 2 bases, J shed 0 bases, and the junction held 8 bases outside the gene matches.

The rearrangement uses TRBV20-1 and TRBJ2-7; the match to TRBD2 covers 11 bases. V lost 7 bases and J lost 3; bases outside the gene matches: 14. The germline CDR1 and CDR2 sequences are DFQATT and SNEGSKA (reference sequence). This CDR3 contains 16 residues. CDR3 sequence: CSVLTSGGPLLYEQYF. CDR3 nucleotides: TGCAGTGTGTTAACTAGCGGGGGCCCCCTTCTCTACGAGCAGTACTTC.

This clonotype was counted only a few times. The V and J genes are TRBV20-1 and TRBJ1-3; D gene ambiguous. Germline CDR1 DFQATT, CDR2 SNEGSKA (reference sequence). V gave up 0 bases and J gave up 4 bases, with 10 bases separating them. This CDR3 region has 14 residues. CDR3 bases: TGCAGTGCTAGAGATTCGCGGGCCGGAAACACCATATATTTT. Its translation: CSARDSRAGNTIYF.

This clonotype was seen repeatedly, ten times or more. This chain connects TRBV5-1 to TRBJ2-2; perhaps TRBD1 as D (6 bases). Germline values: CDR1 SGHRS, CDR2 YFSETQ. Trimming removed 1 base at V and 2 bases at J, with 24 bases between. The CDR3 loop spans 20 amino acids. The CDR3 DNA sequence: TGCGCCAGCAGCTTGATGCCTTCGACGTTGGGGACACCAAACACCGGGGAGCTGTTTTTT. Translation: CASSLMPSTLGTPNTGELFF.